Presented here are 10 T cell receptor beta chains from one specimen sequenced in a study of patients and donors after allogeneic stem cell transplantation. TCRdb recomputed calls from the RT-PCR reads with MiXCR, one row per CDR3 protein. The repertoire holds 190,000 or so distinct CDR3 sequences, with about 40% as singletons. The source material was blood, either unsorted or a sorted T cell fraction (not recorded which). Receptor source: a human donor who was either an allogeneic HSCT recipient or a stem cell or donor lymphocyte infusion donor (not recorded which). It is not recorded whose cells these are; they may come from a transplant donor.

The chain carries TRBV7-6 and TRBJ2-1, with D perhaps matching TRBD2 (5 bases). V lost 1 base to trimming and J lost 9 bases, with 7 bases between them. CDR3 length: 12 residues. CDR1 is SGHVS, CDR2 FNYEAQ, per germline. The chain's CDR3 is CASSLVRGEQFF. The CDR3 nucleotides read TGTGCCAGCAGCTTAGTTCGGGGTGAGCAGTTCTTC.

The gene calls are TRBV28 and TRBJ2-2; 9 nucleotides agree with TRBD1. V shed 5 bases, J shed 4 bases, and the junction held 8 bases outside the gene matches. The CDR3 is made up of 16 amino acids. Germline V CDR1 and CDR2: MDHEN, SYDVKM. The CDR3 DNA follows: TGTGCCAGCAGTGCGAATCCGGGACAGGGCACCGGGGAGCTGTTTTTT. Translation: CASSANPGQGTGELFF.

As for this clonotype: At one end the junction does not follow the germline gene, possibly because of a read error. The V and J genes are TRBV29-1 and TRBJ1-3; maybe TRBD1 (5 bases). This CDR3 comprises 14 residues. The germline gives CDR1 SQVTM, CDR2 ANQGSEA. DNA for the CDR3: TGCAGCACCATTGGGGGTGAGGCTGGAAACACCATAAATTTT. Its protein is CSTIGGEAGNTINF.

J is TRBJ1-6 and V is TRBV20-1, with D unclear. Trimming pared 3 bases from V and 7 bases from J, leaving 10 bases between. Germline V gene data show CDR1 as DFQATT and CDR2 as SNEGSKA (reference sequence). The CDR3 covers 13 residues. CDR3 residues: CSARGQGNSPLHF. The CDR3 DNA follows: TGCAGTGCTAGGGGCCAAGGGAATTCACCCCTCCACTTT.

The chain recombines TRBV21-1 with TRBJ1-2; the DNA was not compared with TRBD1, the D call given in the table. TRBV21-1 is reported as a pseudogene. The CDR3 sequence is 16 residues long. The CDR3 here is CASSKRDTAKDYGYTF. CDR3 bases: TGTGCCAGCAGCAAACGGGACACGGCTAAAGACTATGGCTACACCTTC.

The chain combines TRBV20-1 with TRBJ1-1; D gene unclear. Germline lookup yields CDR1 DFQATT and CDR2 SNEGSKA (reference sequence). The CDR3 covers 14 residues. The V end was cut by 1 base, the J end by 6 bases, with 15 bases between. Here the CDR3 DNA reads TGCAGTGCTAGAGCGGTAGGGCCTGGGGCTGAAGCTTTCTTT. This sequence encodes CSARAVGPGAEAFF.

The V call is TRBV4-3, the J call TRBJ1-5; 10 bases fit TRBD1. CDR1 is LGHNA and CDR2 is YSLEER in the germline V gene. V was pared by 4 bases and J by 4 bases, with 1 base of the junction left unmatched. The CDR3 sequence is 14 residues long. The CDR3 DNA follows: TGCGCCAGCAGCCGGGGACAGGGGAATCAGCCCCAGCATTTT. Encoded protein: CASSRGQGNQPQHF.

The chain combines TRBV5-5 with TRBJ1-5; TRBD1 matches 9 bases. Germline V gene data show CDR1 as SGHKS and CDR2 as YYEKEE (reference sequence). J gave up 6 bases and V 5 bases, and 9 bases lay outside the gene matches. This CDR3 region has 15 residues. CDR3 nucleotides: TGTGCCAGCAGACGTGGGACAGGGCTTTTTCAGCCCCAGCATTTT. Translation: CASRRGTGLFQPQHF.

This clonotype was recorded at least ten times. This chain links TRBV12-3 or TRBV12-4 with TRBJ1-2; D uncertain. The CDR3 consists of 13 residues. Trimming removed 6 bases from V and 3 bases from J, with 11 bases in between. The CDR3 loop is CASSLQLDYGYTF. The CDR3 DNA is TGTGCCAGCAGCCTACAGCTTGACTATGGCTACACCTTC.

The V call is TRBV28, the J call TRBJ1-1, with D unclear. The CDR3 sequence is 13 residues long. V was clipped by 6 bases and J by 5 bases, with 13 bases between them. Germline CDR1 and CDR2: MDHEN and SYDVKM. The CDR3 spells CASSSWYNTEAFF. CDR3 DNA sequence: TGTGCCAGCAGCTCTTGGTACAATACTGAAGCTTTCTTT.